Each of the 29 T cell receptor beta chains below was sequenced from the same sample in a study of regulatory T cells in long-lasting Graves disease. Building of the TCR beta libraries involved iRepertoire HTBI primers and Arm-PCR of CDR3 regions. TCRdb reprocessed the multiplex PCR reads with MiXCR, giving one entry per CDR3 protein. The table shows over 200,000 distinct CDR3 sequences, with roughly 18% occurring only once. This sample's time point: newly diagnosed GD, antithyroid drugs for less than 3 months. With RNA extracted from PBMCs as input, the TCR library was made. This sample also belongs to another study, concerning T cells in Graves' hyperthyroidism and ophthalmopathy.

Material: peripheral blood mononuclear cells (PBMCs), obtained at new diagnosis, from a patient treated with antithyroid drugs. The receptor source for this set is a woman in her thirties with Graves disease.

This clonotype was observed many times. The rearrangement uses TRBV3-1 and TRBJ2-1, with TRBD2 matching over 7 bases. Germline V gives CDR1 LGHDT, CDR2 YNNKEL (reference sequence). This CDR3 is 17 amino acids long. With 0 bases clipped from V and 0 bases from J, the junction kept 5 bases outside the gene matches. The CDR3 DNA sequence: TGTGCCAGCAGCCAAGATCTTGCGGGGGACTCCTACAATGAGCAGTTCTTC. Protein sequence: CASSQDLAGDSYNEQFF.

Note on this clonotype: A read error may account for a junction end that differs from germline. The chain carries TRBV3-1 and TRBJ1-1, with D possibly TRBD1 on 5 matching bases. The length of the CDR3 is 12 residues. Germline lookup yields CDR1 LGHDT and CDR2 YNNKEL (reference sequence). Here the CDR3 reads CASSQGTTEAFF. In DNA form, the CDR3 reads TGTGCCAGCAGTCAAGGGACCACTGAAGCTTTCTTT.

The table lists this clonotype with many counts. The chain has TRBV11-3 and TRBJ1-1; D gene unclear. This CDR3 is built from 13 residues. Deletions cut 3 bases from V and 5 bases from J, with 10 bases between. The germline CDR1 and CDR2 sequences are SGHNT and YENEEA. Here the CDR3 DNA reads TGTGCCAGCAGCTTGGCGATTCGGACTGAAGCTTTCTTT. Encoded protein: CASSLAIRTEAFF. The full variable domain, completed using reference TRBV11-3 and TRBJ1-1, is EAGVVQSPRYKIIEKKQPVAFWCNPISGHNTLYWYLQNLGQGPELLIRYENEEAVDDSQLPKDRFSAERLKGVDSTLKIQPAELGDSAVYLCASSLAIRTEAFFGQGTRLTVV.

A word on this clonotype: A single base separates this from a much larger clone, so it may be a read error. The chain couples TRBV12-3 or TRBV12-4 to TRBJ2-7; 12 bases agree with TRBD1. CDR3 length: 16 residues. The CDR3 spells CASSRGGQGASYEQCF. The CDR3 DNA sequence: TGTGCCAGCAGTCGTGGGGGACAGGGGGCCTCCTACGAGCAGTGCTTC.

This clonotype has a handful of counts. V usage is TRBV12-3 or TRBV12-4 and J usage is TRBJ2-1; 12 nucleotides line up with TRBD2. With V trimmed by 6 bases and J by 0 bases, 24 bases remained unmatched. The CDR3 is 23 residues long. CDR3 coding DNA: TGTGCCAGCAGCCTGACTCGGGGTCTAGCGGGGGGGCTGAGAGAGAGCTCCTACAATGAGCAGTTCTTC. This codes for CASSLTRGLAGGLRESSYNEQFF.

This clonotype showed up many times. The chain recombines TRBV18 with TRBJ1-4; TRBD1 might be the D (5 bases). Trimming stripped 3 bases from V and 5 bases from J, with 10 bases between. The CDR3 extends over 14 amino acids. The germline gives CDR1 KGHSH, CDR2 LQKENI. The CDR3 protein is CASSPRDGNEKLFF. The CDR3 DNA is TGTGCCAGCTCACCCCGGGACGGGAATGAAAAACTGTTTTTT.

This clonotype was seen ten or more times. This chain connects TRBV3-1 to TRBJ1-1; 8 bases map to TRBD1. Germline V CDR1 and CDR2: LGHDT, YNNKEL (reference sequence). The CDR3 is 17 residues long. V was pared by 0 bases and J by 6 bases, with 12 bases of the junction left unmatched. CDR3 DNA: TGTGCCAGCAGCCAAGAGCCCCGGGCAGGGGGCAACGCTGAAGCTTTCTTT. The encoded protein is CASSQEPRAGGNAEAFF.

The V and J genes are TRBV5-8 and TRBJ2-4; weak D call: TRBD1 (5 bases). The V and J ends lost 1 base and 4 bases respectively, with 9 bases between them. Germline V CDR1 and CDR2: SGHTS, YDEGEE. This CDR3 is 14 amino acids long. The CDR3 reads CASSLTQGKNIQYF. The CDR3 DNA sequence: TGTGCCAGCAGCTTGACTCAGGGTAAAAACATTCAGTACTTC.

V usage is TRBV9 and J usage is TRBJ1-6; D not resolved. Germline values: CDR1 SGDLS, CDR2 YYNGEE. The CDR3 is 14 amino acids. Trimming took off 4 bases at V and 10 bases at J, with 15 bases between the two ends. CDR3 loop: CASSPHEGSSPLHF. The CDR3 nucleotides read TGTGCCAGCAGCCCCCATGAGGGATCCTCACCCCTCCACTTT.

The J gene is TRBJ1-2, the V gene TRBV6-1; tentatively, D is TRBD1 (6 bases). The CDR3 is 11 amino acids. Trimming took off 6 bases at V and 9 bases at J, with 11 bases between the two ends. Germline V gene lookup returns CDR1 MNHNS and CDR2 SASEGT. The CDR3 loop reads CASRDRSSYTF. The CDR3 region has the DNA TGTGCCAGCAGGGACAGATCCAGCTACACCTTC.

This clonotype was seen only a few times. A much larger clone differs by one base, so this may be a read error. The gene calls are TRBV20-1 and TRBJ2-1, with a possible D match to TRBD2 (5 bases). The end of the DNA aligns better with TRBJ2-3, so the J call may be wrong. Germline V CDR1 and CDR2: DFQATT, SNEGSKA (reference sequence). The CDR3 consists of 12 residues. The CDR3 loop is CSAREVTGTQYF. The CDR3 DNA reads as TGCAGTGCTAGGGAGGTCACGGGTACGCAGTATTTT.

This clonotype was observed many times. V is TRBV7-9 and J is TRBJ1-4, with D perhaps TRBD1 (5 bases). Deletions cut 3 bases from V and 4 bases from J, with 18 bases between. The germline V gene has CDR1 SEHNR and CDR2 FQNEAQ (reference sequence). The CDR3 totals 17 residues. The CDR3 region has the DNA TGTGCCAGCAGCTTTACAGGTGGCGGCCACAATAATGAAAAACTGTTTTTT. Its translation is CASSFTGGGHNNEKLFF.

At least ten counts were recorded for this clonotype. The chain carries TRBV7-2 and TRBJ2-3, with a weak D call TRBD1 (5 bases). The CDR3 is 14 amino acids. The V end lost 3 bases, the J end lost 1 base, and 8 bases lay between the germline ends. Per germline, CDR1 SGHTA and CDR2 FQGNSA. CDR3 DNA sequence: TGTGCCAGCAGCTTCTTAGGGGGCACAGATACGCAGTATTTT. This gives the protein CASSFLGGTDTQYF.

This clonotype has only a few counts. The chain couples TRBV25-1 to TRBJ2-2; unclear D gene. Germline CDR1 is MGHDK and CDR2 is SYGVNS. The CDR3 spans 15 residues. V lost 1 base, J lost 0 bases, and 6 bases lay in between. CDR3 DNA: TGTGCCAGCAGTGAATGGAAGGCGAACACCGGGGAGCTGTTTTTT. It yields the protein CASSEWKANTGELFF.

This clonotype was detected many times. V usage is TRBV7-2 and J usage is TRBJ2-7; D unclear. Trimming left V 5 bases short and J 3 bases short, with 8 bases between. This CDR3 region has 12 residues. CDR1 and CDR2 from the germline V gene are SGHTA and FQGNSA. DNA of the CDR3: TGTGCCAGCAGCCCCACCCACTACGAGCAGTACTTC. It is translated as CASSPTHYEQYF.

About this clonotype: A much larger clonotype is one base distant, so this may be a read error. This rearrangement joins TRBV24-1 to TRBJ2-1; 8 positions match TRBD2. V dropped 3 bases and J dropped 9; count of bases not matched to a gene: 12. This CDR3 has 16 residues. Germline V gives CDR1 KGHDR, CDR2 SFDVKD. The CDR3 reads CATSDAAPNGGGEQFF. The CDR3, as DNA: TGTGCCACCAGTGATGCCGCGCCTAACGGGGGGGGTGAGCAGTTCTTC.

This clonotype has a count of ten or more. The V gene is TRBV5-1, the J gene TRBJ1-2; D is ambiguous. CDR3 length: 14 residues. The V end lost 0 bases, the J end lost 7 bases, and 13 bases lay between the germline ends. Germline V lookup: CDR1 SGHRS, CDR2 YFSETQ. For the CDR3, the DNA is TGCGCCAGCAGCTTGGCCCTGGAGGGCGGTGGCTACACCTTC. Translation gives CASSLALEGGGYTF.

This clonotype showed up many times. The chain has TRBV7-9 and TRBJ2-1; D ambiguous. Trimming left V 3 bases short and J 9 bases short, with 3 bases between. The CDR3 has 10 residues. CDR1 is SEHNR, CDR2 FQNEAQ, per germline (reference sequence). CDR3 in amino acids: CASSFSEQFF. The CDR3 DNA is TGTGCCAGCAGCTTCAGTGAGCAGTTCTTC.

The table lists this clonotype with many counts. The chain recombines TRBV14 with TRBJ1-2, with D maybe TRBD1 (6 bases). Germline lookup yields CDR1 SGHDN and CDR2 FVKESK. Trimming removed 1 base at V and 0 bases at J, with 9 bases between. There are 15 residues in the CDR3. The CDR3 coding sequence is TGTGCCAGCAGCCAAGCGGGGACAACTAACTATGGCTACACCTTC. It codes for CASSQAGTTNYGYTF. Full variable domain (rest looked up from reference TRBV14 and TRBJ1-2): EAGVTQFPSHSVIEKGQTVTLRCDPISGHDNLYWYRRVMGKEIKFLLHFVKESKQDESGMPNNRFLAERTGGTYSTLKVQPAELEDSGVYFCASSQAGTTNYGYTFGSGTRLTVV.

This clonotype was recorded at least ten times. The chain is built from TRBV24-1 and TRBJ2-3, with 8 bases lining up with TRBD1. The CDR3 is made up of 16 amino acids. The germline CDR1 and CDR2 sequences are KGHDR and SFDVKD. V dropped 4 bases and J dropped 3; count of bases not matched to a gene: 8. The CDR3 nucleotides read TGTGCCACCAGTGACCCCGGACAGGGTGATACAGATACGCAGTATTTT. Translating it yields CATSDPGQGDTDTQYF.

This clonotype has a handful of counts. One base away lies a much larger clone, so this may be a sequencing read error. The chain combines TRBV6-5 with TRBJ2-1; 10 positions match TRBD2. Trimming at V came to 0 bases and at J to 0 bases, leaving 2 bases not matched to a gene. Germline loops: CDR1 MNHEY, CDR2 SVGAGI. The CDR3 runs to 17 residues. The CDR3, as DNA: TGTGCCAGCAGTTACTCAGCGGGGGGGGGCTCCTACAATGAGCAGTTCTTC. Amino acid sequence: CASSYSAGGGSYNEQFF.

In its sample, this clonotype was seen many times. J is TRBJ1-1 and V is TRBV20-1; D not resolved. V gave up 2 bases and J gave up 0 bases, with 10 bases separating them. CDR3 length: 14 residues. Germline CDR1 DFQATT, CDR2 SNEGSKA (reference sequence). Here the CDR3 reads CSARFGGVNTEAFF. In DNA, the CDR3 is TGCAGTGCTAGATTCGGTGGGGTGAACACTGAAGCTTTCTTT.

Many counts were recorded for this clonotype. The CDR3 sequence is CASTVDSYGYTF. The CDR3 coding sequence is TGTGCCAGCACCGTCGACAGCTATGGCTACACCTTC. The chain carries TRBV12-3 or TRBV12-4 and TRBJ1-2, with a possible D match to TRBD1 (5 bases). The CDR3 is 12 residues long. The ends were cut back, 7 bases at V and 4 bases at J, with 10 bases in the middle.

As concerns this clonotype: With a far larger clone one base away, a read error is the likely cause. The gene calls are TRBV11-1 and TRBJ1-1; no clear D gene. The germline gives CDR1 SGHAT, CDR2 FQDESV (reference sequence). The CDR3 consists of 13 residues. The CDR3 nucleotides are TGTGCCAGCGGCTTCGGTCTGAACACTGAAGCTTTCTTT. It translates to CASGFGLNTEAFF.

Here the CDR3 DNA reads TGTGCCAGCAGCCCGGGGGGGGGCCTGTCTGAGCAGTTCTTC. This sequence encodes CASSPGGGLSEQFF. The chain combines TRBV3-1 with TRBJ2-1, with 8 bases aligning to TRBD2. Germline CDR1 is LGHDT and CDR2 is YNNKEL (reference sequence). The CDR3 is made up of 14 amino acids. Losses at the gene ends were 4 bases for V and 9 bases for J; bases not matched to a gene: 8.

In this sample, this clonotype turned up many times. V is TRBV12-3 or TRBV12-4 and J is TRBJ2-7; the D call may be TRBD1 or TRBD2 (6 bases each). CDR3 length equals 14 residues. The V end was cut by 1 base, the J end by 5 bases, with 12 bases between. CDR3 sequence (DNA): TGTGCCAGCAGTTTAGGGGGGGCTAGGGACGAGCAGTACTTC. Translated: CASSLGGARDEQYF.

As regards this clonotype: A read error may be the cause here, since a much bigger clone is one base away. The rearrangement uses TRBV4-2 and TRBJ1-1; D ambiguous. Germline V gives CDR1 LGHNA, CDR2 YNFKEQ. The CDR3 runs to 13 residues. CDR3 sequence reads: CASSRGGSTEASF. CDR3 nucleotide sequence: TGTGCCAGCAGCCGAGGCGGGTCCACTGAAGCTTCCTTT.

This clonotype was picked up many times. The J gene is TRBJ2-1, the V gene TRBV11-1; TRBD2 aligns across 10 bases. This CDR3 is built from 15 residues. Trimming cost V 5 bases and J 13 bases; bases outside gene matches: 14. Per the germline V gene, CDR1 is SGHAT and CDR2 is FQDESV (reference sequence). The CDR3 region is CASSRRMTSGLTQFF. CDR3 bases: TGTGCCAGCAGCCGCAGAATGACTAGCGGGTTAACACAGTTCTTC.

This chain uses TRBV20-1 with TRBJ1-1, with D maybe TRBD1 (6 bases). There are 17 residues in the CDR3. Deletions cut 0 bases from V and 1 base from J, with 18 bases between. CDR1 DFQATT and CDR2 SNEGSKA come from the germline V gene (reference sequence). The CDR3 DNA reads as TGCAGTGCTAGAGAACCAGGGGCCCGTCGCGGGAACACTGAAGCTTTCTTT. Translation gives CSAREPGARRGNTEAFF.